Below are 14 T cell receptor beta chains sequenced from a single sample in a study of blood T cell repertoires in COVID-19. Produced via immunoSEQ multiplex PCR; TCRdb's table is partial and in-frame only. Among approximately 300,000 clones listed, around 89% were seen once. What was sequenced was peripheral blood. These receptor sequences come from a man between 40 and 49 years old with acute or convalescent COVID-19.

The chain recombines TRBV5-1 with TRBJ1-1, with D maybe TRBD1 (5 bases). The germline V gene has CDR1 SGHRS and CDR2 YFSETQ. The ends were cut back, 4 bases at V and 6 bases at J, with 13 bases in the middle. The CDR3 is made up of 13 amino acids. This CDR3 is CASSPDTGSEAFF. The CDR3 bases are TGCGCCAGCAGCCCGGACACAGGTTCTGAAGCTTTCTTT.

V gene TRBV5-1 combines with J gene TRBJ1-1, with unresolved D. Trimming shortened V by 1 base and J by 0 bases, and 7 bases separated the two germline ends. Germline V CDR1 and CDR2: SGHRS, YFSETQ. The CDR3 sequence is 14 residues long. The DNA of the CDR3 is TGCGCCAGCAGCTTGAGTCCTATGAACACTGAAGCTTTCTTT. It translates to CASSLSPMNTEAFF.

This clone was counted only a few times. The gene calls are TRBV12-5 and TRBJ1-5; tentatively, D is TRBD1 (6 bases). Between the trimmed V and J ends, which lost 9 bases and 2 bases, there was a span of 14 bases. The germline V gene encodes CDR1 LGHNT and CDR2 FRNRAP. The CDR3 is made up of 14 amino acids. CDR3 nucleotides: TGTGCTAGCAGAGGACAGTCTGGCAATCAGCCCCAGCATTTT. It codes for CASRGQSGNQPQHF.

CDR3: CASSLGGEGTDTQYF. DNA for the CDR3: TGTGCCAGCAGCTTGGGTGGGGAGGGCACAGATACGCAGTATTTT. The V and J genes are TRBV5-4 and TRBJ2-3; tentative D call: TRBD2 (6 bases). Between the trimmed V and J ends, which lost 0 bases and 1 base, there was a span of 9 bases. Looked up from germline, CDR1 is SGHNT and CDR2 is YYREEE (reference sequence). This CDR3 comprises 15 residues.

This sequence joins TRBV6-5 and TRBJ1-1; D is ambiguous. V gave up 0 bases and J gave up 5 bases, with 7 bases separating them. Per the germline V gene, CDR1 is MNHEY and CDR2 is SVGAGI. CDR3 length equals 13 residues. As DNA, the CDR3 is TGTGCCAGCAGTTACTCAGGGAGAACTGAAGCTTTCTTT. It specifies CASSYSGRTEAFF.

The chain links TRBV10-2 to TRBJ1-2; 9 nucleotides line up with TRBD1. This CDR3 is 12 amino acids long. Germline V gene lookup returns CDR1 WSHSY and CDR2 SAAADI. Trimming removed 4 bases from V and 8 bases from J; junction bases left unmatched: 2. The DNA for the CDR3 is TGCGCCAGCAGTGGTGACAGGGGGGGCTACACCTTC. Amino acids: CASSGDRGGYTF.

This chain uses TRBV29-1 with TRBJ1-1; D remains unclear. This CDR3 is 13 amino acids long. V lost 4 bases and J 7 bases, leaving 16 bases between the germline ends. Germline CDR1 reads SQVTM; CDR2 reads ANQGSEA. The CDR3 protein is CSVVPSASGEAFF. The CDR3 DNA is TGCAGCGTTGTCCCTTCCGCCTCGGGTGAAGCTTTCTTT.

The chain employs TRBV27 and TRBJ1-2; perhaps TRBD1 as D (6 bases). Trimming stripped 0 bases from V and 7 bases from J, with 15 bases between. CDR3 length equals 15 residues. Per germline, CDR1 MNHEY and CDR2 SMNVEV (reference sequence). In nucleotides, the CDR3 is TGTGCCAGCAGTTTATCGAGACAGGTACCTAGTGGCTACACCTTC. Its protein is CASSLSRQVPSGYTF.

The chain combines TRBV7-9 with TRBJ1-2, with D unclear. CDR3 size: 14 residues. V was trimmed by 1 base and J by 1 base, leaving 7 bases between them. Germline V gene lookup returns CDR1 SEHNR and CDR2 FQNEAQ (reference sequence). The CDR3 spells CASSLVGSNYGYTF. CDR3 coding DNA: TGTGCCAGCAGCTTAGTTGGCAGTAACTATGGCTACACCTTC.

The V gene is TRBV7-8, the J gene TRBJ2-3, with 10 bases lining up with TRBD1. Germline assignment: CDR1 SGHVS and CDR2 FQNEAQ. Trimming removed 2 bases from V and 5 bases from J; junction bases left unmatched: 4. This CDR3 comprises 15 residues. CDR3 in DNA: TGTGCCAGCAGCTTACGGGACAGGGGTGAAGATACGCAGTATTTT. Its translation is CASSLRDRGEDTQYF.

The V and J genes are TRBV29-1 and TRBJ2-3, with D possibly matching TRBD1 (5 bases). Per the germline V gene, CDR1 is SQVTM and CDR2 is ANQGSEA. The V end was cut by 6 bases, the J end by 2 bases, with 12 bases between. The CDR3 is made up of 13 amino acids. CDR3 sequence reads: CSVETGFTDTQYF. CDR3 sequence (DNA): TGCAGCGTAGAAACAGGATTCACAGATACGCAGTATTTT.

This chain connects TRBV7-6 to TRBJ1-5; no clear D gene. The CDR3 sequence is 13 residues long. The V and J ends lost 2 bases and 3 bases respectively, with 5 bases between them. CDR1 and CDR2 from the germline V gene are SGHVS and FNYEAQ. CDR3 bases: TGTGCCAGCAGCTTATCCCTCAATCAGCCCCAGCATTTT. It specifies CASSLSLNQPQHF.

The chain carries TRBV3-1 (or the pseudogene TRBV3-2) and TRBJ2-7, with D tentatively TRBD1 (5 bases). Germline CDR1 and CDR2: LGHDT and YNNKEL (reference sequence). The V and J ends lost 4 bases and 5 bases respectively, with 12 bases between them. CDR3 length: 13 residues. CDR3 sequence (DNA): TGTGCCAGCAGCCGGCAGGGTCCAAACGAGCAGTACTTC. Translation gives CASSRQGPNEQYF.

The rearrangement joins TRBV5-1 to TRBJ1-1; D uncertain. Germline-derived CDR1 and CDR2 are SGHRS and YFSETQ. V lost 2 bases and J lost 7, with 12 bases in between. The CDR3 contains 13 residues. This CDR3 reads CASSFFSGGEAFF. Here the CDR3 DNA reads TGCGCCAGCAGCTTCTTCAGTGGAGGTGAAGCTTTCTTT.